These 15 T cell receptor beta chains were sequenced from one sample in a study of shared clonotypes between healthy human individuals. Profiled with immunoSEQ multiplex PCR; TCRdb holds only in-frame clones, not every one. The sample shows approximately 2.5 million clones, approximately 93% of them seen only once. The sequencing sample was made of naive CD4+ T cells from PBMCs. This sample's subset: CD45RA+ positively selected. These receptors were obtained from a man aged 18-30 years in good health. Some clones in this sample may be carry-over from other donors' samples.

The chain joins TRBV30 to TRBJ2-3; 9 bases align to TRBD2. Germline V gives CDR1 GTSNPN, CDR2 SVGIG (reference sequence). The CDR3 covers 17 residues. The ends lost 3 bases at V and 4 bases at J; junction bases unmatched: 14. The CDR3 sequence: CAWRIMGLAGFADTQYF. CDR3 in DNA: TGTGCCTGGAGGATTATGGGGCTAGCGGGATTCGCAGATACGCAGTATTTT.

The rearrangement links TRBV19 to TRBJ2-5, with D possibly being TRBD2 (6 bases). The CDR3 has 16 residues. Germline lookup yields CDR1 LNHDA and CDR2 SQIVND (reference sequence). V was clipped by 5 bases and J by 4 bases, with 20 bases between them. Here the CDR3 DNA reads TGTGCCAGTAGTCCCAGGGACCCCCGGCGGGGAGAGACCCAGTACTTC. Protein product: CASSPRDPRRGETQYF. The whole variable domain, remainder taken from reference TRBV19 and TRBJ2-5, is DGGITQSPKYLFRKEGQNVTLSCEQNLNHDAMYWYRQDPGQGLRLIYYSQIVNDFQKGDIAEGYSVSREKKESFPLTVTSAQKNPTAFYLCASSPRDPRRGETQYFGPGTRLLVL.

This chain uses TRBV5-1 with TRBJ1-1; D possibly corresponds to TRBD1 (6 bases). Germline loops: CDR1 SGHRS, CDR2 YFSETQ. The CDR3 runs 14 residues. Trimming took 6 bases from V and 1 from J, leaving 13 bases between them. The CDR3 DNA sequence: TGCGCCAGCAAATATAGGGGGTCGAACACTGAAGCTTTCTTT. It translates to CASKYRGSNTEAFF.

The rearrangement joins TRBV18 to TRBJ2-1; 15 bases match TRBD2. Trimming took 1 base from V and 8 from J; bases not matched to a gene: 3. Germline V gives CDR1 KGHSH, CDR2 LQKENI. This CDR3 region has 16 residues. The CDR3 DNA reads as TGTGCCAGCTCACCACAGGGACTAGCGGGAGGAGATGAGCAGTTCTTC. Amino acid sequence: CASSPQGLAGGDEQFF. Full variable domain (rest looked up from reference TRBV18 and TRBJ2-1): NAGVMQNPRHLVRRRGQEARLRCSPMKGHSHVYWYRQLPEEGLKFMVYLQKENIIDESGMPKERFSAEFPKEGPSILRIQQVVRGDSAAYFCASSPQGLAGGDEQFFGPGTRLTVL.

V usage is TRBV15 and J usage is TRBJ1-1; D is possibly TRBD1 (5 bases). The CDR3 has 15 residues. Germline-derived CDR1 and CDR2 are LNHNV and YYDKDF (reference sequence). Trimming cost V 5 bases and J 2 bases, with 15 bases left between them. DNA for the CDR3: TGTGCCACCAGCTCTCAGAGGGGCCCTAACACTGAAGCTTTCTTT. This codes for CATSSQRGPNTEAFF.

The CDR3 sequence is CASSSPSTGADNEQFF. CDR3 coding DNA: TGCGCCAGCAGCTCCCCTTCGACAGGGGCGGACAATGAGCAGTTCTTC. The chain couples TRBV5-1 to TRBJ2-1, with 8 bases that match TRBD1. Trimming at V came to 3 bases and at J to 5 bases, leaving 10 bases not matched to a gene. The CDR3 loop spans 16 amino acids. The germline gives CDR1 SGHRS, CDR2 YFSETQ.

A word on this clone: At the DNA level, this CDR3 is encoded by other sequences in the same sample as well. V and J are TRBV28 and TRBJ1-1; D may be TRBD1 (5 bases). CDR1 and CDR2 (germline): MDHEN, SYDVKM. The CDR3 is 14 amino acids. Deletions cut 5 bases from V and 1 base from J, with 11 bases between. The CDR3 sequence is CASSPGRWNTEAFF. The DNA of the CDR3 is TGTGCCAGCAGTCCGGGACGGTGGAACACTGAAGCTTTCTTT.

The rearrangement links TRBV7-2 to TRBJ2-2; TRBD1 matches at 9 bases. CDR1 SGHTA and CDR2 FQGNSA come from the germline V gene. V trimming: 5 bases; J trimming: 4 bases; junction bases outside the gene matches: 11. CDR3 length: 17 amino acids. DNA of the CDR3: TGTGCCAGCAGCAGCACAGGGGGCGCCGGTAGCACCGGGGAGCTGTTTTTT. Residues: CASSSTGGAGSTGELFF.

The V call is TRBV4-1, the J call TRBJ2-2; 9 nucleotides match TRBD1. The CDR3 has 16 residues. Germline V gene data show CDR1 as MGHRA and CDR2 as YSYEKL. The junction had 9 bases not matched to a gene; V was cut back by 5 bases and J by 5 bases. The CDR3 loop is CASSVRETGGTGELFF. As DNA, the CDR3 is TGCGCCAGCAGCGTACGTGAGACAGGGGGGACCGGGGAGCTGTTTTTT.

This clone was found a few times. The rearrangement joins TRBV11-3 to TRBJ1-1, with D hard to call. The CDR3 extends over 13 amino acids. Deletions cut 2 bases from V and 3 bases from J, with 7 bases between. The germline V gene has CDR1 SGHNT and CDR2 YENEEA. CDR3 protein: CASSLYRDTEAFF. In DNA form, the CDR3 reads TGTGCCAGCAGCTTATATAGGGACACTGAAGCTTTCTTT. Complete variable domain (other parts from reference TRBV11-3 and TRBJ1-1): EAGVVQSPRYKIIEKKQPVAFWCNPISGHNTLYWYLQNLGQGPELLIRYENEEAVDDSQLPKDRFSAERLKGVDSTLKIQPAELGDSAVYLCASSLYRDTEAFFGQGTRLTVV.

The gene calls are TRBV18 and TRBJ1-1; D possibly corresponds to TRBD1 (5 bases). Trimming removed 3 bases from V and 4 bases from J, with 15 bases in between. CDR1 is KGHSH, CDR2 LQKENI, per germline. The CDR3 length is 15 residues. Written as DNA, the CDR3 is TGTGCCAGCTCACCGGGCCTTTCGGGGGTCACTGAAGCTTTCTTT. It yields the protein CASSPGLSGVTEAFF.

The chain combines TRBV6-5 with TRBJ2-7; tentatively, D is TRBD1 (5 bases). The ends were cut back, 5 bases at V and 5 bases at J, with 10 bases in the middle. Germline CDR1 and CDR2: MNHEY and SVGAGI. The CDR3 is 12 residues long. The CDR3 here is CASSQGYDEQYF. The CDR3 nucleotides are TGTGCCAGCAGTCAGGGATATGACGAGCAGTACTTC.

V and J are TRBV11-2 and TRBJ1-1, with D possibly being TRBD1 (6 bases). V was pared by 3 bases and J by 1 base, with 9 bases between. Germline V CDR1 and CDR2: SGHAT, FQNNGV. The CDR3 length is 14 residues. CDR3 in amino acids: CASSFRTANTEAFF. The CDR3 bases are TGTGCCAGCAGCTTCCGGACAGCGAACACTGAAGCTTTCTTT.

V usage is TRBV5-1 and J usage is TRBJ2-3; D is unclear. The CDR3 loop spans 15 amino acids. Germline-derived CDR1 and CDR2 are SGHRS and YFSETQ. Trimming cost V 0 bases and J 6 bases, with 14 bases left between them. The CDR3 DNA follows: TGCGCCAGCAGCTTGGTGGGCCCCCATATGGATACGCAGTATTTT. Translating gives CASSLVGPHMDTQYF.

This chain connects TRBV4-3 to TRBJ2-1; D possibly matches TRBD1 or TRBD2 (5 bases each). V lost 3 bases to trimming and J lost 10 bases, with 16 bases between them. The CDR3 has 14 amino acids. Looked up from germline, CDR1 is LGHNA and CDR2 is YSLEER. CDR3 bases: TGCGCCAGCAGCCAGCCAAAGTGGGGCGGGGAGCAGTTCTTC. Amino acid sequence: CASSQPKWGGEQFF.